This T cell receptor (beta chain) was captured in a study of shared clonotypes between healthy human individuals. Study-wide findings and caveats: Generally, naive subsets came out with larger estimated richness than memory subsets.

The CDR3 length is 17 residues. V lost 0 bases and J lost 0, with 10 bases in between. Germline V gene lookup returns CDR1 SGHDT and CDR2 YYEEEE. In regard to this clone: Its antigen is not identified.

Clones were sequenced by immunoSEQ multiplex PCR, and TCRdb holds only the in-frame ones, with some missing. The table lists 2 million or so clones, 85% to 95% of them singletons. The TCR sequence derives from a man younger than 30 in good health. Sequencing input: naive CD4+ T cells sorted from blood. Subset: CD45RA+ positively selected. This chain connects TRBV5-6 to TRBJ1-6; D gene ambiguous. In DNA form, the CDR3 reads TGTGCCAGCAGCTTGGATGTAAAGAGCTCCTATAATTCACCCCTCCACTTT. The encoded protein is CASSLDVKSSYNSPLHF.